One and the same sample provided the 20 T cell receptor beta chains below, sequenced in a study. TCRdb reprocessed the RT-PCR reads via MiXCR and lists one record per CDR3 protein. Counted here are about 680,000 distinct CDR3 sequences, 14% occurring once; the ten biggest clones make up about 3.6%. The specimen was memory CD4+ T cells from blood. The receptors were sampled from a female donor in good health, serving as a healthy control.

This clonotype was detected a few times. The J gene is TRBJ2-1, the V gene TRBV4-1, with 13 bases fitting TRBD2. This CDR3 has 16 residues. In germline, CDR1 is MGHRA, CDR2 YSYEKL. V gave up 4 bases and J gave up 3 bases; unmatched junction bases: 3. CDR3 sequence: CASSRGTSGVYNEQFF. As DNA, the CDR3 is TGCGCCAGCAGCCGAGGGACTAGCGGGGTCTACAATGAGCAGTTCTTC.

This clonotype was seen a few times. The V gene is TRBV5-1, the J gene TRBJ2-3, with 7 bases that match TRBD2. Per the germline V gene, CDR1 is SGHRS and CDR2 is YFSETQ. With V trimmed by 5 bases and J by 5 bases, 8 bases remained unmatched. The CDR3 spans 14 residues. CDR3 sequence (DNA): TGCGCCAGCAGTAGCGCGGGAGTGAGAGATACGCAGTATTTT. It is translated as CASSSAGVRDTQYF.

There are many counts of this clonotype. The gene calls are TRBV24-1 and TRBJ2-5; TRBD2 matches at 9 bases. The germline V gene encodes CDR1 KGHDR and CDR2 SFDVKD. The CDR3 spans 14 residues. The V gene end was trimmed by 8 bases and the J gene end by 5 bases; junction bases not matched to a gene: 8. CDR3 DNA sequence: TGTGCCACCACTAGCGGGATAGGTGGGGAGACCCAGTACTTC. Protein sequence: CATTSGIGGETQYF.

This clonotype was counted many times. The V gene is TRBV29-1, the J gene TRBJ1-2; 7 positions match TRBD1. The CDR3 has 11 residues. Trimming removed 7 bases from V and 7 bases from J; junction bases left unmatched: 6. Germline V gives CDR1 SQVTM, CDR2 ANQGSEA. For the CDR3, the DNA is TGCAGCGGGGTAGGGGGCGGTGGCTACACCTTC. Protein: CSGVGGGGYTF.

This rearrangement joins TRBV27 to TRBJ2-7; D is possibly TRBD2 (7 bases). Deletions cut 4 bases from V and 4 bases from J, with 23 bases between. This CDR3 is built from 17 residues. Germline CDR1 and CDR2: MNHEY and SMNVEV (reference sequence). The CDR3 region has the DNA TGTGCCAGCAGTTCCCTCGGTGGCGGGGGCGGAAGGTACGAGCAGTACTTC. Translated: CASSSLGGGGGRYEQYF.

Written as DNA, the CDR3 is TGCGCCAGCAGCTTTGGGACAGAGCGTAGCTCCTACGAGCAGTACTTC. It encodes CASSFGTERSSYEQYF. The chain is built from TRBV5-1 and TRBJ2-7; 7 bases map to TRBD1. The CDR3 is 16 residues long. V lost 2 bases and J lost 0; bases outside the gene matches: 8. Germline CDR1 is SGHRS and CDR2 is YFSETQ.

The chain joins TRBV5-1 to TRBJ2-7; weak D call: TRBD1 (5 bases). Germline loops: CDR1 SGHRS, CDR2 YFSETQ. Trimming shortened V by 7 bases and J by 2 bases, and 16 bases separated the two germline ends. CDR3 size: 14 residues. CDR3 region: CASALGGRAYEQYF. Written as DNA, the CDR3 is TGCGCCAGCGCCCTAGGTGGCAGGGCCTACGAGCAGTACTTC.

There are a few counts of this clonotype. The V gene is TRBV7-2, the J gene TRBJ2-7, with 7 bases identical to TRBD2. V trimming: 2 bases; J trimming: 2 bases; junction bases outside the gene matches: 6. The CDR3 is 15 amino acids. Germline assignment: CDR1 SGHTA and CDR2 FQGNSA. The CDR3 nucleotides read TGTGCCAGCAGCTTATTTGCGGGAGCGGCCTACGAGCAGTACTTC. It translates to CASSLFAGAAYEQYF.

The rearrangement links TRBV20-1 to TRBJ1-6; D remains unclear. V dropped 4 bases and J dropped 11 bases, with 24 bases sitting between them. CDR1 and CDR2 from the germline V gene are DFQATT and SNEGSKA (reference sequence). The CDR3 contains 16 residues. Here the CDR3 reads CSATFDREILSTPLHF. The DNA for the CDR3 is TGCAGTGCTACCTTCGACCGGGAAATATTATCGACACCCCTCCACTTT.

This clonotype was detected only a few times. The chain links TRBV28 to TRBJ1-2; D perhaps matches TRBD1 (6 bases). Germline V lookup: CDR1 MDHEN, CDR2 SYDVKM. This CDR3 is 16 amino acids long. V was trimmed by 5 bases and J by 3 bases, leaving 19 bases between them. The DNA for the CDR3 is TGTGCCAGCAGTCCCCCGAGGGGGAGTGGGGACTATGGCTACACCTTC. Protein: CASSPPRGSGDYGYTF.

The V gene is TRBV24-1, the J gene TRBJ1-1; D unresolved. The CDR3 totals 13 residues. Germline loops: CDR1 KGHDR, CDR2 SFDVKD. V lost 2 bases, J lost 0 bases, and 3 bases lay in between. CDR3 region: CATSDYLNTEAFF. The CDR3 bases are TGTGCCACCAGTGATTATCTGAACACTGAAGCTTTCTTT.

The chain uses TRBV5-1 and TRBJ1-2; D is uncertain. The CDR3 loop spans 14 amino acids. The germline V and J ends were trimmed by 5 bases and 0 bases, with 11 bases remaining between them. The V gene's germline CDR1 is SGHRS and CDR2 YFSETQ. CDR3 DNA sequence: TGCGCCAGCAGATCCAGCGGTCCTAACTATGGCTACACCTTC. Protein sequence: CASRSSGPNYGYTF.

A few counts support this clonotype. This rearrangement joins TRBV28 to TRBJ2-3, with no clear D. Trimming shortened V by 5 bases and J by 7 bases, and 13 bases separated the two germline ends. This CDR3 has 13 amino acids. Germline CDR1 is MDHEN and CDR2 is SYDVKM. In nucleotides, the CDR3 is TGTGCCAGCAGTGCCTCCGACCTAAATACGCAGTATTTT. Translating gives CASSASDLNTQYF.

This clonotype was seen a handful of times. CDR3 amino acids: CASTPGGDQYF. In DNA form, the CDR3 reads TGTGCCAGCACCCCCGGGGGGGACCAGTACTTC. This sequence joins TRBV7-8 and TRBJ2-5; 8 positions match TRBD2. This CDR3 contains 11 residues. Trimming cost V 7 bases and J 10 bases; bases outside gene matches: 5. The germline CDR1 and CDR2 sequences are SGHVS and FQNEAQ. Combining the CDR3 with reference TRBV7-8 and TRBJ2-5 gives the whole variable domain GAGVSQSPRYKVAKRGQDVALRCDPISGHVSLFWYQQALGQGPEFLTYFQNEAQLDKSGLPSDRFFAERPEGSVSTLKIQRTQQEDSAVYLCASTPGGDQYFGPGTRLLVL.

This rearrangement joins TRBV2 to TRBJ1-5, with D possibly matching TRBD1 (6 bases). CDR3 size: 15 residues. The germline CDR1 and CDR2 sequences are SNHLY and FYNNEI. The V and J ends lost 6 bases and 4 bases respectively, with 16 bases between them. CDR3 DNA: TGTGCCAGCAGACGGACAGCGACTGCAAATCAGCCCCAGCATTTT. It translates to CASRRTATANQPQHF.

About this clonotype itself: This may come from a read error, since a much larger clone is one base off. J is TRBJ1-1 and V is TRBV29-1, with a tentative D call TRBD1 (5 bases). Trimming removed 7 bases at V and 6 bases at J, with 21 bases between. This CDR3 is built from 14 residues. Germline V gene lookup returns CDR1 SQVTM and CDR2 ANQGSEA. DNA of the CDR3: TGCAGCGGAAAAGGCAGGGAGATTGGCGCTGAAGCTTTCTTT. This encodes CSGKGREIGAEAFF.

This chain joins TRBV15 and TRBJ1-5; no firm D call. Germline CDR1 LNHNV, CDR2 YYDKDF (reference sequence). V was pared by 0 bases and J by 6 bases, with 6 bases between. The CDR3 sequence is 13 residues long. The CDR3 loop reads CATSRDTGQPQHF. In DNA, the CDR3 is TGTGCCACCAGCAGAGATACTGGTCAGCCCCAGCATTTT.

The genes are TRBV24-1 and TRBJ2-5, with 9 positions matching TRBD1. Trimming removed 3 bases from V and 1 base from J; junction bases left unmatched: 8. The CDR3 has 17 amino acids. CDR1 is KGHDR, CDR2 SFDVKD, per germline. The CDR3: CATSDPRQGGTQETQYF. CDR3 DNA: TGTGCCACCAGTGATCCAAGACAGGGGGGGACCCAAGAGACCCAGTACTTC.

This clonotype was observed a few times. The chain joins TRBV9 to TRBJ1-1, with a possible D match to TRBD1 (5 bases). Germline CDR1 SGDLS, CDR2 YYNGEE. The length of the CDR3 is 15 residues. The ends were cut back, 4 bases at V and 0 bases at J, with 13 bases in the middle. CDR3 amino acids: CASSRGSAMNTEAFF. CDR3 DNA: TGTGCCAGCAGCAGGGGAAGTGCTATGAACACTGAAGCTTTCTTT.

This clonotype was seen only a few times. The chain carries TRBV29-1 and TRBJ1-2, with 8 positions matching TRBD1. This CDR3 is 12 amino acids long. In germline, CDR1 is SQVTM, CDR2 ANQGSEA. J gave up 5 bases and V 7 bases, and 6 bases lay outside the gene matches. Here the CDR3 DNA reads TGCAGCGCCGAGGGACAGGCGTATGGCTACACCTTC. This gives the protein CSAEGQAYGYTF.